Presented here are 17 T cell receptor beta chains from one specimen sequenced in a study of human T cells and chemical hapten exposure (TCRdb year 2021). The sample's time point label, decoded: pre-sensitization, week 0. This specimen's treatment or condition label, interpreted: therapeutic diphenylcyclopropenone sensitization with weekly scalp DPC. Library method: RACE. Sequencing took place on a NextSeq 500. Using fastp trimming at Q25 and MiXCR clonotype assembly, TCRdb reanalyzed the public sequencing data and kept in-frame beta chains. Rows matching on CDR3 protein sequence are summarized as one entry with the most common DNA and genes. The sample yields 350,000 to 400,000 distinct CDR3 sequences; approximately 5.1% were counted once. The top ten constitute roughly 2.6% of the sample. Sequenced material: whole blood, taken in connection with sensitization to the hapten diphenylcyclopropenone (DPC). The receptor source for this set is a woman aged 45 to 65 with alopecia areata. Some clones in this sample may be carry-over from other donors' samples.

The CDR3 DNA follows: TGTGCCAGCACCCGCGGGGGGAGCGAGCAGTACTTC. It translates to CASTRGGSEQYF. V usage is TRBV12-3 or TRBV12-4 and J usage is TRBJ2-7, with TRBD2 identical over 8 bases. Germline trimming cut 7 bases from V and 6 bases from J; bases unmatched to any gene: 5. CDR3 length: 12 amino acids.

This clonotype was seen a few times. The chain recombines TRBV6-1 with TRBJ2-5, with 7 bases lining up with TRBD2. The germline V gene encodes CDR1 MNHNS and CDR2 SASEGT. The V and J ends lost 11 bases and 0 bases, in that order; junction bases with no gene match: 0. The length of the CDR3 is 11 residues. In DNA, the CDR3 is TGTGCCGGGGGGGACCAAGAGACCCAGTACTTC. It translates to CAGGDQETQYF.

This clonotype came up many times. This chain uses TRBV7-2 with TRBJ1-1; a possible D gene is TRBD1 (6 bases). Germline V CDR1 and CDR2: SGHTA, FQGNSA. The germline V and J ends were trimmed by 1 base and 1 base, with 13 bases remaining between them. The CDR3 has 16 residues. DNA of the CDR3: TGTGCCAGCAGCTTAGAAACTCTGGGGGCGAACACTGAAGCTTTCTTT. Translation: CASSLETLGANTEAFF.

This clonotype came up a few times. The V and J genes are TRBV5-4 and TRBJ2-5; 8 nucleotides align to TRBD2. CDR3 length: 16 residues. V lost 0 bases and J lost 0; bases outside the gene matches: 4. Per the germline V gene, CDR1 is SGHNT and CDR2 is YYREEE (reference sequence). DNA of the CDR3: TGTGCCAGCAGCTTGGCAGCGGGGGCCGACCAAGAGACCCAGTACTTC. Translated: CASSLAAGADQETQYF. The variable domain in full, with the rest retrieved from reference TRBV5-4 and TRBJ2-5, is ETGVTQSPTHLIKTRGQQVTLRCSSQSGHNTVSWYQQALGQGPQFIFQYYREEENGRGNFPPRFSGLQFPNYSSELNVNALELDDSALYLCASSLAAGADQETQYFGPGTRLLVL.

This rearrangement joins TRBV6-2 or TRBV6-3 to TRBJ1-5, with 7 nucleotides matching TRBD1. Germline assignment: CDR1 MNHEY and CDR2 SVGEGT. Unmatched junction bases numbered 8, after V lost 5 bases and J lost 4 bases. There are 15 residues in the CDR3. CDR3 sequence (DNA): TGTGCCAGCAGTCCCGACAGGGCCCTGAATCAGCCCCAGCATTTT. Protein sequence: CASSPDRALNQPQHF.

This clonotype was seen at least ten times. The chain has TRBV12-3 or TRBV12-4 and TRBJ1-5; TRBD1 might be the D (5 bases). With 3 bases removed from V and 6 bases from J, the gap between germline ends came to 12 bases. CDR3 length: 14 amino acids. The CDR3 DNA is TGTGCCAGCAGTTTTAGGGCAGGGAGTCAGCCCCAGCATTTT. It encodes CASSFRAGSQPQHF.

This clonotype was observed many times. The gene calls are TRBV20-1 and TRBJ2-7; D might be TRBD1 (5 bases). CDR1 is DFQATT, CDR2 SNEGSKA, per germline (reference sequence). The CDR3 consists of 12 residues. V dropped 3 bases and J dropped 3 bases, with 9 bases sitting between them. The chain's CDR3 is CSASRQGYEQYF. The DNA of the CDR3 is TGCAGTGCTAGTAGGCAGGGCTACGAGCAGTACTTC.

The chain employs TRBV9 and TRBJ1-6; 7 positions match TRBD1. The CDR3 spans 18 residues. The germline gives CDR1 SGDLS, CDR2 YYNGEE. V lost 5 bases and J lost 6; bases outside the gene matches: 17. The CDR3 region has the DNA TGTGCCAGCAGTGGAGATCCTACCGAAGGGGGCTTTAATTCACCCCTCCACTTT. As protein: CASSGDPTEGGFNSPLHF.

This clonotype was detected a few times. This rearrangement joins TRBV29-1 to TRBJ1-2; possible D gene TRBD1, 6 bases. The V gene lost 1 base and the J gene lost 4 bases, with 13 bases spanning the gap. The CDR3 has 14 residues. CDR1 is SQVTM and CDR2 is ANQGSEA in the germline V gene. The CDR3 nucleotides are TGCAGCGTTGAAGGGGGCCAGGGGATCTATGGCTACACCTTC. Its protein product is CSVEGGQGIYGYTF.

This clonotype has more than one count but fewer than ten. The DNA for the CDR3 is TGCGCCAGCAGCCTACAGGGGGAAGATAATGAAAAACTGTTTTTT. Translated: CASSLQGEDNEKLFF. The chain links TRBV5-1 to TRBJ1-4, with 8 bases identical to TRBD1. Trimming at V came to 4 bases and at J to 4 bases, leaving 6 bases not matched to a gene. The CDR3 runs to 15 residues. The germline CDR1 and CDR2 sequences are SGHRS and YFSETQ.

In this sample, this clonotype turned up many times. The V and J genes are TRBV5-1 and TRBJ1-2; 8 bases agree with TRBD1. The CDR3 consists of 16 residues. Germline lookup yields CDR1 SGHRS and CDR2 YFSETQ. V was clipped by 2 bases and J by 2 bases; unmatched bases: 8. The CDR3 loop reads CASSFTPGQENYGYTF. In nucleotides, the CDR3 is TGCGCCAGCAGCTTCACCCCGGGACAGGAGAACTATGGCTACACCTTC.

In its sample, this clonotype was seen many times. The chain employs TRBV7-2 and TRBJ2-5; maybe TRBD2 (6 bases). Germline CDR1 and CDR2: SGHTA and FQGNSA. The CDR3 runs to 14 residues. V lost 2 bases, J lost 3 bases, and 10 bases lay in between. The CDR3 reads CASSLFAGKETQYF. The CDR3 DNA reads as TGTGCCAGCAGCTTATTCGCGGGGAAAGAGACCCAGTACTTC.

Ten or more counts support this clonotype. This rearrangement joins TRBV27 to TRBJ1-4; D remains unclear. In germline, CDR1 is MNHEY, CDR2 SMNVEV (reference sequence). The ends were cut back, 0 bases at V and 5 bases at J, with 10 bases in the middle. CDR3 length equals 15 residues. The CDR3 nucleotides read TGTGCCAGCAGTTTATCGGGTGGCTTAAATGAAAAACTGTTTTTT. This gives the protein CASSLSGGLNEKLFF.

This clonotype came up many times. The chain carries TRBV7-9 and TRBJ2-5; a possible D gene is TRBD1 (5 bases). Germline loops: CDR1 SEHNR, CDR2 FQNEAQ (reference sequence). The CDR3 runs to 14 residues. V gave up 2 bases and J gave up 1 base, with 8 bases separating them. The CDR3 region is CASSLYRLQETQYF. CDR3 in DNA: TGTGCCAGCAGCTTATACAGGCTCCAAGAGACCCAGTACTTC.

The genes are TRBV7-9 and TRBJ1-6, with unresolved D. The V gene lost 5 bases and the J gene lost 4 bases, with 15 bases spanning the gap. Germline V CDR1 and CDR2: SEHNR, FQNEAQ (reference sequence). The CDR3 covers 16 residues. Written as DNA, the CDR3 is TGTGCCAGCAGCCCCCTCTTCGGGCGATATAATTCACCCCTCCACTTT. This sequence encodes CASSPLFGRYNSPLHF.

The J gene is TRBJ2-1, the V gene TRBV20-1; D is possibly TRBD2 (7 bases). Per the germline V gene, CDR1 is DFQATT and CDR2 is SNEGSKA (reference sequence). The CDR3 totals 15 residues. The ends were cut back, 7 bases at V and 3 bases at J, with 19 bases in the middle. This CDR3 is CSGVSAGARYNEQFF. Here the CDR3 DNA reads TGCAGTGGCGTTTCGGCGGGGGCCCGCTACAATGAGCAGTTCTTC.

This clonotype was counted at least ten times. The V call is TRBV28, the J call TRBJ2-3, with 10 bases identical to TRBD2. After removal of 6 bases from V and 5 bases from J, the junction contained 11 bases not matched to a gene. CDR3 length: 16 amino acids. Per the germline V gene, CDR1 is MDHEN and CDR2 is SYDVKM. This chain's CDR3 is CASSSRLAGDEDTQYF. The CDR3 region has the DNA TGTGCCAGCAGCTCCCGGCTAGCGGGAGATGAAGATACGCAGTATTTT.